Shown below are 27 T cell receptor beta chains from a single sample sequenced in a study of somatic mutations in cytotoxic T cells in rheumatoid arthritis. Only in-frame clones appear in the TCRdb table, and some are missing; sequencing was by immunoSEQ multiplex PCR. Seen here are 20,000 to 25,000 clones, about 86% observed once, and the top ten hold approximately 17%. The specimen sequenced was CD8+ T cells sorted from blood. The origin of the receptors is a woman in her forties or fifties in good health.

The chain joins TRBV9 to TRBJ1-6; the D gene is possibly TRBD1 (5 bases). The CDR3 totals 16 residues. With 3 bases removed from V and 9 bases from J, the gap between germline ends came to 19 bases. CDR1 and CDR2 (germline): SGDLS, YYNGEE. The CDR3 nucleotides are TGTGCCAGCAGCGCGAATACCAGGCCGGGGACTTCACCCCTCCACTTT. Its translation: CASSANTRPGTSPLHF. The variable domain in full, with the rest retrieved from reference TRBV9 and TRBJ1-6, is DSGVTQTPKHLITATGQRVTLRCSPRSGDLSVYWYQQSLDQGLQFLIQYYNGEERAKGNILERFSAQQFPDLHSELNLSSLELGDSALYFCASSANTRPGTSPLHFGNGTRLTVT.

The chain carries TRBV9 and TRBJ2-1; D is unresolved. In germline, CDR1 is SGDLS, CDR2 YYNGEE. The CDR3 consists of 15 residues. V was cut by 2 bases and J by 1 base, with 10 bases left in between. CDR3 protein: CASSVLSDSYNEQFF. CDR3 coding DNA: TGTGCCAGCAGCGTTTTAAGTGATTCCTACAATGAGCAGTTCTTC.

This chain uses TRBV5-6 with TRBJ1-6; D not certain. The CDR3 length is 17 residues. V lost 4 bases to trimming and J lost 3 bases, with 17 bases between them. The germline V gene encodes CDR1 SGHDT and CDR2 YYEEEE. CDR3 nucleotides: TGTGCCAGCAGCCCACTCAGCAGCGGGCTCTATAATTCACCCCTCCACTTT. It translates to CASSPLSSGLYNSPLHF.

The rearrangement joins TRBV10-2 to TRBJ1-4; D ambiguous. Germline V gene lookup returns CDR1 WSHSY and CDR2 SAAADI. This CDR3 is 15 amino acids long. The V end lost 6 bases, the J end lost 3 bases, and 14 bases lay between the germline ends. The CDR3 protein is CASSESRGPNEKLFF. The CDR3 DNA reads TGCGCCAGCAGCGAATCCAGAGGCCCTAATGAAAAACTGTTTTTT.

This rearrangement joins TRBV5-1 to TRBJ2-1; TRBD1 matches at 8 bases. The CDR3 is made up of 14 amino acids. The V gene end was trimmed by 0 bases and the J gene end by 8 bases; junction bases not matched to a gene: 4. In germline, CDR1 is SGHRS, CDR2 YFSETQ. For the CDR3, the DNA is TGCGCCAGCAGCTTGGGACAGGGGAGCGATGAGCAGTTCTTC. Its protein is CASSLGQGSDEQFF.

The gene calls are TRBV6-1 and TRBJ2-3; D perhaps matches TRBD1 (6 bases). The CDR3 is made up of 15 amino acids. Trimming cost V 3 bases and J 1 base, with 11 bases left between them. CDR1 is MNHNS and CDR2 is SASEGT in the germline V gene. DNA for the CDR3: TGTGCCAGCAGTGAGGAGGCAGGGGGCACAGATACGCAGTATTTT. Its translation is CASSEEAGGTDTQYF.

The chain has TRBV7-9 and TRBJ2-7; 8 bases line up with TRBD2. CDR1 is SEHNR and CDR2 is FQNEAQ in the germline V gene (reference sequence). The CDR3 is made up of 14 amino acids. V was clipped by 1 base and J by 7 bases; unmatched bases: 6. For the CDR3, the DNA is TGTGCCAGCAGCTTAGTCGGGGGGGCGAGGGAGCAGTACTTC. It encodes CASSLVGGAREQYF.

This chain joins TRBV9 and TRBJ2-5; a possible D gene is TRBD2 (5 bases). There are 16 residues in the CDR3. V shed 0 bases and J shed 5 bases, with 17 bases lying between them. CDR1 SGDLS and CDR2 YYNGEE come from the germline V gene. The CDR3 region is CASSVGSLVGGETQYF. In nucleotides, the CDR3 is TGTGCCAGCAGCGTAGGATCACTAGTCGGTGGGGAGACCCAGTACTTC.

The rearrangement links TRBV7-2 to TRBJ2-1; tentative D call: TRBD2 (6 bases). The CDR3 has 17 residues. Germline CDR1 and CDR2: SGHTA and FQGNSA. V was shortened by 0 bases and J by 3 bases, with 15 bases between the two germline ends. For the CDR3, the DNA is TGTGCCAGCAGCTTAGCGAGGGACTCACCCCTCTACAATGAGCAGTTCTTC. Translation: CASSLARDSPLYNEQFF.

This clone turned up a few times. V usage is TRBV11-3 and J usage is TRBJ2-5; D unresolved. The germline CDR1 and CDR2 sequences are SGHNT and YENEEA. The germline V and J ends were trimmed by 1 base and 5 bases, with 8 bases remaining between them. The length of the CDR3 is 13 residues. The CDR3 region has the DNA TGTGCCAGCAGCTTAGCTGGCAAGGAGACCCAGTACTTC. Translated, it gives CASSLAGKETQYF.

The V and J genes are TRBV14 and TRBJ2-1; 7 bases line up with TRBD2. CDR1 is SGHDN, CDR2 FVKESK, per germline. V trimming: 3 bases; J trimming: 7 bases; junction bases outside the gene matches: 6. This CDR3 spans 14 amino acids. The CDR3 DNA reads TGTGCCAGCAGCCAGTACAGCGGGACGAATGAGCAGTTCTTC. Its protein is CASSQYSGTNEQFF.

This chain joins TRBV15 and TRBJ2-5; D possibly corresponds to TRBD2 (6 bases). The ends were cut back, 7 bases at V and 4 bases at J, with 19 bases in the middle. CDR1 and CDR2 from the germline V gene are LNHNV and YYDKDF (reference sequence). The CDR3 sequence is 15 residues long. CDR3 nucleotides: TGTGCCACCACGGGGGAGCCTGGTGATGGAGAGACCCAGTACTTC. Protein product: CATTGEPGDGETQYF.

The rearrangement joins TRBV7-9 to TRBJ1-1; no clear D. Germline CDR1 reads SEHNR; CDR2 reads FQNEAQ (reference sequence). This CDR3 has 12 amino acids. The V and J ends lost 8 bases and 0 bases respectively, with 7 bases between them. The CDR3 region has the DNA TGTGCCAGCCGAACCATGAACACTGAAGCTTTCTTT. Translating it yields CASRTMNTEAFF.

The rearrangement joins TRBV4-2 to TRBJ1-1, with D maybe TRBD1 (5 bases). Per germline, CDR1 LGHNA and CDR2 YNFKEQ. CDR3 size: 17 residues. V was pared by 3 bases and J by 2 bases, with 19 bases between. CDR3 coding DNA: TGTGCCAGCAGCCAGTTTGGCAGGGAGGTGAGTAACACTGAAGCTTTCTTT. Protein: CASSQFGREVSNTEAFF.

The V and J genes are TRBV5-1 and TRBJ2-5; the D gene is possibly TRBD2 (6 bases). Trimming pared 5 bases from V and 3 bases from J, leaving 20 bases between. Germline CDR1 and CDR2: SGHRS and YFSETQ. The CDR3 length is 16 residues. The CDR3 reads CASRMGLLAGEETQYF. The CDR3 nucleotides read TGCGCCAGCAGGATGGGGTTACTAGCCGGGGAAGAGACCCAGTACTTC.

V gene TRBV9 combines with J gene TRBJ2-3; 10 bases are shared with TRBD2. V lost 6 bases to trimming and J lost 6 bases; unmatched junction nucleotides: 10. CDR3 size: 15 residues. CDR1 and CDR2 (germline): SGDLS, YYNGEE. CDR3 amino acids: CASTPSGLAADTQYF. DNA for the CDR3: TGTGCCAGCACCCCATCAGGACTAGCGGCGGATACGCAGTATTTT. Combining the CDR3 with reference TRBV9 and TRBJ2-3 gives the whole variable domain DSGVTQTPKHLITATGQRVTLRCSPRSGDLSVYWYQQSLDQGLQFLIQYYNGEERAKGNILERFSAQQFPDLHSELNLSSLELGDSALYFCASTPSGLAADTQYFGPGTRLTVL.

This clone was seen a single time. The chain combines TRBV7-9 with TRBJ1-1; 9 nucleotides match TRBD1. Per the germline V gene, CDR1 is SEHNR and CDR2 is FQNEAQ (reference sequence). Trimming cost V 5 bases and J 7 bases; bases outside gene matches: 11. The CDR3 runs 15 residues. CDR3 residues: CASSPKGQGVVEAFF. The CDR3 bases are TGTGCCAGCAGCCCAAAGGGACAGGGTGTAGTTGAAGCTTTCTTT.

The V call is TRBV6-4, the J call TRBJ2-2; D call uncertain. This CDR3 has 13 amino acids. CDR1 and CDR2 from the germline V gene are MRHNA and SNTAGT. V lost 2 bases and J 4 bases, leaving 5 bases between the germline ends. The CDR3 spells CASSDTSTGELFF. The CDR3 DNA reads as TGTGCCAGCAGTGACACGTCCACCGGGGAGCTGTTTTTT.

The gene calls are TRBV5-1 and TRBJ1-5; no clear D. The germline gives CDR1 SGHRS, CDR2 YFSETQ. V dropped 0 bases and J dropped 0 bases, with 13 bases sitting between them. The CDR3 is 17 residues long. The chain's CDR3 is CASSLGEGLGSNQPQHF. In DNA, the CDR3 is TGCGCCAGCAGCTTGGGAGAGGGCCTTGGTAGCAATCAGCCCCAGCATTTT.

This clone showed up just once. CDR3 DNA sequence: TGTGCCAGCACACCCAGAGAAAATGAAAAACTGTTTTTT. It specifies CASTPRENEKLFF. This chain links TRBV6-1 with TRBJ1-4; D not resolved. CDR3 length: 13 amino acids. The ends were cut back, 7 bases at V and 5 bases at J, with 11 bases in the middle. Germline assignment: CDR1 MNHNS and CDR2 SASEGT.

In its sample, this clone was seen a few times. V is TRBV18 and J is TRBJ2-7, with D perhaps being TRBD1 or TRBD2 (5 bases each). This CDR3 spans 16 amino acids. The germline V and J ends were trimmed by 3 bases and 5 bases, with 20 bases remaining between them. Germline CDR1 and CDR2: KGHSH and LQKENI. The CDR3 region is CASSPVLRGEPHEQYF. In DNA, the CDR3 is TGTGCCAGCTCACCTGTCTTGAGGGGCGAGCCCCACGAGCAGTACTTC.

With respect to this clone: This sample includes further DNA sequences coding for the same CDR3. The genes are TRBV6-5 and TRBJ1-1; possibly TRBD1 for D (5 bases). CDR1 is MNHEY, CDR2 SVGAGI, per germline. The CDR3 totals 13 residues. Trimming cost V 2 bases and J 1 base, with 5 bases left between them. CDR3 protein: CASSYGGNTEAFF. CDR3 nucleotide sequence: TGTGCCAGCAGTTACGGGGGGAACACTGAAGCTTTCTTT.

V usage is TRBV10-3 and J usage is TRBJ2-1, with 11 bases fitting TRBD2. V lost 1 base and J lost 6; bases outside the gene matches: 5. Germline loops: CDR1 ENHRY, CDR2 SYGVKD. There are 16 residues in the CDR3. The CDR3 DNA sequence: TGTGCCATCAGTGAGTTCATACTAGCGGGGGTCAATGAGCAGTTCTTC. It codes for CAISEFILAGVNEQFF.

The genes are TRBV5-4 and TRBJ1-6; D is uncertain. Germline V gene sequence: CDR1 SGHNT, CDR2 YYREEE (reference sequence). The ends were cut back, 0 bases at V and 8 bases at J, with 6 bases in the middle. This CDR3 has 13 residues. DNA for the CDR3: TGTGCCAGCAGCTTGGGGGGTTATTCACCCCTCCACTTT. Protein: CASSLGGYSPLHF.

This chain links TRBV9 with TRBJ1-3; D gene ambiguous. The CDR3 contains 13 residues. Germline V CDR1 and CDR2: SGDLS, YYNGEE. With 4 bases removed from V and 8 bases from J, the gap between germline ends came to 13 bases. The CDR3 reads CASSPEAGYTIYF. The CDR3 DNA reads TGTGCCAGCAGCCCCGAAGCGGGTTACACCATATATTTT. The full variable domain, rest sourced from reference TRBV9 and TRBJ1-3, is DSGVTQTPKHLITATGQRVTLRCSPRSGDLSVYWYQQSLDQGLQFLIQYYNGEERAKGNILERFSAQQFPDLHSELNLSSLELGDSALYFCASSPEAGYTIYFGEGSWLTVV.

This rearrangement joins TRBV27 to TRBJ2-7, with 8 bases matching TRBD1. The CDR3 is 15 amino acids. The V gene's germline CDR1 is MNHEY and CDR2 SMNVEV (reference sequence). With V trimmed by 5 bases and J by 2 bases, 8 bases remained unmatched. The chain's CDR3 is CASSRGTGPPYEQYF. In DNA form, the CDR3 reads TGTGCCAGCAGTCGAGGGACAGGACCTCCCTACGAGCAGTACTTC.

This clone is a singleton in its sample. The chain carries TRBV5-4 and TRBJ2-1; 10 bases are shared with TRBD2. The CDR3 consists of 12 residues. The V and J ends lost 2 bases and 14 bases, in that order; junction bases with no gene match: 4. The germline gives CDR1 SGHNT, CDR2 YYREEE (reference sequence). CDR3: CASSFERGGKFF. The CDR3 bases are TGTGCCAGCAGCTTCGAGCGGGGGGGGAAGTTCTTC.